The clone carrying this T cell receptor (delta chain) was found a few times. Its matching antigen is unknown. This sample was included in a study of Vδ1+ human thymocytes. Findings and limits, study-wide: In the thymus, TRG and TRD repertoires looked highly polyclonal with Gaussian CDR3 lengths.

Germline CDR1 TSWWSYY, CDR2 QGS. This CDR3 is built from 14 residues. RNA was extracted from the cells and then reverse transcribed. The CDR3 regions were amplified by multiplex PCR from V-gene primers to a constant-region primer. TCRdb made new clone calls on the multiplex PCR reads using CATT. The table shows 20,000 to 25,000 delta-chain clones, with about 8% occurring only once. The sequenced material came from Vdelta1+ gamma-delta thymocytes from the thymus. The subset here: FACS-sorted CD3+ TCRalphabeta- TCRVdelta1+ TCRVdelta2- thymocytes. This chain connects TRDV1 to TRDJ1; 7 bases match TRDD3. This TCR was sampled from a child younger than two who had congenital heart surgery. The CDR3 reads CALTTLVGEDKLIF. CDR3 DNA sequence: TGTGCCCTCACCACCTTAGTGGGGGAAGATAAACTCATCTTT.